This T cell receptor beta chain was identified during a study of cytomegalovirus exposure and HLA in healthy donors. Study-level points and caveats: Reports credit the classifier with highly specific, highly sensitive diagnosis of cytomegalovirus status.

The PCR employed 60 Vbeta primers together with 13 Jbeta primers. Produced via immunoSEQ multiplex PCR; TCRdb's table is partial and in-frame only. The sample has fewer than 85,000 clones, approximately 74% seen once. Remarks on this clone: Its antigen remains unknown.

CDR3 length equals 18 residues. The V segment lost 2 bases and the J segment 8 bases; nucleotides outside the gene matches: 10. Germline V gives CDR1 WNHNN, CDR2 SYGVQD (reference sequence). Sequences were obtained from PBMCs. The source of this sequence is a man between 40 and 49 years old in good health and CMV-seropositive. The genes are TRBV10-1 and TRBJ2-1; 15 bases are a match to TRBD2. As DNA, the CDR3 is TGCGCCAGCAGTGAGGGGTGGACTAGCGGGAGGGCCGGTGATGAGCAGTTCTTC. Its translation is CASSEGWTSGRAGDEQFF.